This TCR beta chain was identified during a study of blood T cell repertoires in COVID-19. About the research overall: Samples came from the United States, Italy and Spain, spanning acute and convalescent COVID-19. T cells, B-cell-depleted T cells, or PBMCs supplied cDNA or gDNA.

Methods used by the authors: Counts of nucleated cells, estimated from reference gene primer amplification, were obtained. Using immunoSEQ multiplex PCR, the repertoire was profiled, and TCRdb retains in-frame clones only, with some absent. V, J and clone size are those of that table, while D and trimming were read from the DNA. The sample lists tens of thousands of clones, roughly 76% occurring once. V dropped 0 bases and J dropped 10 bases, with 11 bases sitting between them. CDR1 SGDLS and CDR2 YYNGEE come from the germline V gene. CDR3 length: 13 residues. The chain combines TRBV9 with TRBJ2-1; D may be TRBD2 (6 bases). The sequenced sample consisted of peripheral blood. The receptor was isolated from a woman in her 70s with acute or convalescent COVID-19. The CDR3 reads CASSVELSGEQFF. For the CDR3, the DNA is TGTGCCAGCAGCGTAGAGCTCAGCGGGGAGCAGTTCTTC.